The clone carrying this TCR beta chain has at least ten counts. Antigen specificity is unknown. The authors amplified TCR beta CDR3 regions from RNA transcripts. First-round RT-PCR with HTBI primers preceded a second-round multiplex PCR. From the multiplex PCR reads, TCRdb called clonotypes with MiXCR, one entry per CDR3 protein. This repertoire shows 340,000 or so distinct CDR3 sequences, roughly 16% found once; its top ten account for 12%. With a duration under 3 months, ophthalmopathy in the donors showed moderate-to-severe activity, CAS ≥3 and NOSPECS ≥4. Exclusion criteria comprised other autoimmune diseases, uncontrolled infections, pregnancy or lactation in patients. The data originate from a study of Graves' ophthalmopathy and Graves' hyperthyroidism. Overall study results and limits: Most clonotypes expanded in thyroid above 0.001 frequency were present in blood too.

This CDR3 is 16 amino acids long. V shed 6 bases and J 4 bases; nucleotides not matched to a gene: 14. From germline, CDR1 is SGHRS and CDR2 YFSETQ. The material sequenced was peripheral blood. The rearrangement uses TRBV5-1 and TRBJ1-1; 8 bases are a match to TRBD1. The source is an adult man with Graves' ophthalmopathy. CDR3 loop: CASNYATTGVVTEAFF. As DNA, the CDR3 is TGCGCCAGCAACTACGCGACGACAGGGGTTGTCACTGAAGCTTTCTTT.